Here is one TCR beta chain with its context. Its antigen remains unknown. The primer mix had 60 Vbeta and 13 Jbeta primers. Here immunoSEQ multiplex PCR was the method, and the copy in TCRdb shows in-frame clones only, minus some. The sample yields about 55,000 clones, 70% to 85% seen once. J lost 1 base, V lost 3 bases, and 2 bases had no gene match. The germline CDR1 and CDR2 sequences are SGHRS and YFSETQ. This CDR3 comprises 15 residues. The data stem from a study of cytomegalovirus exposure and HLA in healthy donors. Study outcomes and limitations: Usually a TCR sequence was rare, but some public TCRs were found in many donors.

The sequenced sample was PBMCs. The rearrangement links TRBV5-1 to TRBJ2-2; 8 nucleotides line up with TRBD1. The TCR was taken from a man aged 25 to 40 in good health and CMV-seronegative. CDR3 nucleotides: TGCGCCAGCAGCTCAGACAGGGGGAACACCGGGGAGCTGTTTTTT. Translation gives CASSSDRGNTGELFF.